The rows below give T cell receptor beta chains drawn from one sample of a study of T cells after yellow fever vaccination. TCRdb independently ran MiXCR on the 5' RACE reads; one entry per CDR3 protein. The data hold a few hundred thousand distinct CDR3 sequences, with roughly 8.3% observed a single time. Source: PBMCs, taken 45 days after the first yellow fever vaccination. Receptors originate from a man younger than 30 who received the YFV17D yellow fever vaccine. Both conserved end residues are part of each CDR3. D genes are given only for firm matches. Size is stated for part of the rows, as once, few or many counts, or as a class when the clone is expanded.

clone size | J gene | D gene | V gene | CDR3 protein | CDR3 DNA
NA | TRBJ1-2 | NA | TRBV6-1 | CASSEALNPEAYGYTF | TGTGCCAGCAGTGAAGCGCTCAATCCGGAAGCCTATGGCTACACCTTC
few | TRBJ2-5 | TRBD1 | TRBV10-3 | CAISGDRGGSETQYF | TGTGCCATCAGTGGGGACAGGGGCGGGTCGGAGACCCAGTACTTC
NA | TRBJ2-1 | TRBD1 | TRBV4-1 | CASSQTTGQYNEQFF | TGCGCCAGCAGCCAAACTACGGGACAGTACAATGAGCAGTTCTTC
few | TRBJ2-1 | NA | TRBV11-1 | CASSFLHESTQLRSYNEQFF | TGTGCCAGCAGCTTTTTACATGAGTCTACCCAACTTCGCTCCTACAATGAGCAGTTCTTC
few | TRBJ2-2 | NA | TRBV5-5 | CASSSGSSEELFF | TGTGCCAGCAGTTCGGGCTCCTCGGAGGAGCTGTTTTTT
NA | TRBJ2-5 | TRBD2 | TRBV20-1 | CSARDLSGGGETQYF | TGCAGTGCTAGAGATCTCAGCGGGGGAGGGGAGACCCAGTACTTC
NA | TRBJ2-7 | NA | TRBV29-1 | CSGGSGNEQYF | TGCAGCGGGGGTTCGGGTAACGAGCAGTACTTC
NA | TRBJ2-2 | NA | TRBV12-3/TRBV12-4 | CASSNQLGWGGELFF | TGTGCCAGCTCAAACCAGCTTGGGTGGGGCGGGGAGCTGTTTTTT
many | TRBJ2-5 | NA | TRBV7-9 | CASSADWRQETQYF | TGTGCCAGCAGCGCCGACTGGAGACAAGAGACCCAGTACTTC
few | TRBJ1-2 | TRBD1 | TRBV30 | CAWSRGGGKDYGYTF | TGTGCCTGGAGTAGAGGGGGCGGTAAAGACTATGGCTACACCTTC
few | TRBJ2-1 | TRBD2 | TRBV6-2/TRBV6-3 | CASSRLGLGGGANEQFF | TGTGCCAGCAGTCGTCTGGGTTTGGGCGGGGGGGCCAATGAGCAGTTCTTC
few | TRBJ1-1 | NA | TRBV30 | CAWRHRGTNLGTEAFF | TGTGCCTGGAGACATAGGGGAACTAATTTGGGCACTGAAGCTTTCTTT
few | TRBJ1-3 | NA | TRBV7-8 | CASSLVRPSGNTIYF | TGTGCCAGCAGCTTAGTAAGGCCTTCTGGAAACACCATATATTTT
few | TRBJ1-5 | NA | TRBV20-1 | CSANQGNQPQHF | TGCAGTGCTAACCAGGGAAATCAGCCCCAGCATTTT
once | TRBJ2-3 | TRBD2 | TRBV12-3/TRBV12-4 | CASRKTSGAPTDTQYF | TGTGCCAGCAGAAAGACTAGCGGGGCTCCCACAGATACGCAGTATTTT
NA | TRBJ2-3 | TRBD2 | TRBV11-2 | CASSSQGLSRASTDTQYF | TGTGCCAGCAGCTCCCAGGGACTATCTCGGGCTAGCACAGATACGCAGTATTTT
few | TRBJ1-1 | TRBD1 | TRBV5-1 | CASRRGTGGSYTEAFF | TGCGCCAGCCGGCGCGGGACAGGGGGTTCGTACACTGAAGCTTTCTTT
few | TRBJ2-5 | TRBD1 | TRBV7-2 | CASSSTGASETQYF | TGTGCCAGCAGTTCGACAGGGGCGAGCGAGACCCAGTACTTC
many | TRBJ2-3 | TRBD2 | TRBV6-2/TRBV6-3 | CASSYSGGATDTQYF | TGTGCCAGCAGTTACAGCGGGGGGGCCACAGATACGCAGTATTTT
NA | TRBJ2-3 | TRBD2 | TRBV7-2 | CASSPSLRGETDTQYF | TGTGCCAGCAGCCCCTCCTTGCGGGGGGAAACAGATACGCAGTATTTT
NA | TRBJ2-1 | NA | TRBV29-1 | CSEGTYNEQFF | TGCAGCGAGGGGACCTACAATGAGCAGTTCTTC
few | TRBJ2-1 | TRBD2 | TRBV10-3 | CAIIPSGGDEQFF | TGTGCCATCATCCCTAGCGGGGGGGATGAGCAGTTCTTC
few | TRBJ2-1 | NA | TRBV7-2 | CASSPGPLAKEDNEQFF | TGTGCCAGCAGCCCAGGGCCCCTAGCAAAAGAAGACAATGAGCAGTTCTTC
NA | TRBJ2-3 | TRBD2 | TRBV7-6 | CASSFHFGSGGATDTQYF | TGTGCCAGCAGCTTCCACTTTGGTAGCGGGGGGGCGACAGATACGCAGTATTTT
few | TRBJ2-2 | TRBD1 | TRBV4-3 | CASSQDGGTGWAGELFF | TGCGCCAGCAGCCAAGATGGGGGGACAGGGTGGGCCGGGGAGCTGTTTTTT
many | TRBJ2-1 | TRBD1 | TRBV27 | CASSLRDRGSNEQFF | TGTGCCAGCAGTCTCCGGGACAGGGGGTCCAATGAGCAGTTCTTC
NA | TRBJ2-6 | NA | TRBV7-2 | CASSLVGGAGANVLTF | TGTGCCAGCAGCTTAGTAGGGGGGGCTGGGGCCAACGTCCTGACTTTC
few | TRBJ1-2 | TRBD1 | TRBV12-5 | CASGRWDRAGGYTF | TGTGCTAGTGGTCGCTGGGACAGGGCAGGAGGCTACACCTTC
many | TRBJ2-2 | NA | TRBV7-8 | CASSRPSGELFF | TGTGCCAGCAGCCGACCCTCCGGGGAGCTGTTTTTT
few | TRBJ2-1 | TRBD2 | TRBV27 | CASRVFGGFLNEQFF | TGTGCCAGCAGGGTCTTCGGGGGGTTTTTGAATGAGCAGTTCTTC
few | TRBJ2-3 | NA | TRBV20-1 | CSARAWRGDTQYF | TGCAGTGCTAGAGCATGGAGGGGGGATACGCAGTATTTT
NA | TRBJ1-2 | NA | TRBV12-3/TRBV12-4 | CAAQRVLGDGYTF | TGTGCCGCACAGCGGGTCCTAGGGGATGGCTACACCTTC
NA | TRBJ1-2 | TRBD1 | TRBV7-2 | CASSLTGFNYGYTF | TGTGCCAGCAGCTTGACAGGGTTTAACTATGGCTACACCTTC
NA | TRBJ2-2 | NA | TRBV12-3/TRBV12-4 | CASKGDTGELFF | TGTGCCAGCAAGGGCGACACCGGGGAGCTGTTTTTT
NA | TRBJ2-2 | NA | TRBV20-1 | CRARDISDTGELFF | TGCAGGGCCCGGGACATAAGTGACACCGGGGAGCTGTTTTTT
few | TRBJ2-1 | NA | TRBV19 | CASSIGGGRSYNEQFF | TGTGCCAGTAGTATTGGGGGGGGCCGCTCCTACAATGAGCAGTTCTTC
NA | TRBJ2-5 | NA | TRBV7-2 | CASSLDKHGAQTQYF | TGTGCCAGCAGCTTGGACAAGCACGGGGCGCAGACCCAGTACTTC
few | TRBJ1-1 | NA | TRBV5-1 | CASRSGTVNTEAFF | TGCGCCAGCAGGTCCGGGACGGTGAACACTGAAGCTTTCTTT